Below, one T cell receptor beta chain is given with its context. Antigen unknown. PCR was performed using 60 Vbeta and 13 Jbeta primers. TCRdb's table, derived via immunoSEQ multiplex PCR, lists solely in-frame clones and lacks some. The sample includes approximately 100,000 clones, 60% to 80% of them seen just once. The data belong to a study of cytomegalovirus exposure and HLA in healthy donors. Study details: Of all 360 or so donors who were genotyped, 81% belonged to the Caucasian-associated ancestry cluster. Study-level findings and limits: Researchers had no immune exposure information except CMV serostatus available. Per a prior analysis, the majority of TCR beta V segments were productive roughly 87% or roughly 30% of the time. Clonal expansion was found to be greater in HLA-associated TCR beta chains than in equally common others in a later analysis.

Material: PBMCs. This receptor was identified in a man aged 60 to 69 in good health and CMV-seropositive.

The CDR3 sequence: CASSQLDRGGSYSNQPQHF. CDR3 nucleotide sequence: TGCGCCAGCAGTCAACTGGACAGGGGGGGGTCTTATAGCAATCAGCCCCAGCATTTT. The V gene is TRBV23-1, the J gene TRBJ1-5; 10 positions match TRBD1. TRBV23-1 is recorded as an ORF, its role being uncertain. V trimming: 2 bases; J trimming: 0 bases; junction bases outside the gene matches: 10. The CDR3 runs to 19 residues.